The 25 T cell receptor beta chains below all came from one sample that was sequenced in a study of regulatory T cells in long-lasting Graves disease. Arm-PCR of CDR3 regions and iRepertoire HTBI primers were the basis on which TCR beta libraries were built. One entry per CDR3 protein results from TCRdb running MiXCR on the multiplex PCR reads. The table lists a few hundred thousand distinct CDR3 sequences, about 11% of them singletons, with 18% in the top ten. Time point denoted: newly diagnosed GD, antithyroid drugs for less than 3 months. Scientists built the TCR library using RNA that was extracted from PBMCs. These data also formed part of another study, on T cells in Graves' hyperthyroidism and ophthalmopathy.

The sequencing used peripheral blood mononuclear cells (PBMCs), collected at new diagnosis, from a patient treated with antithyroid drugs. The receptors come from a woman under 30 with Graves disease.

This clonotype was detected many times. The rearrangement uses TRBV4-1 and TRBJ1-5; possible D gene TRBD1, 5 bases. V lost 1 base and J lost 7, with 14 bases in between. This CDR3 contains 15 residues. Germline V CDR1 and CDR2: MGHRA, YSYEKL. CDR3 amino acids: CASSQVVSREQPQHF. In DNA form, the CDR3 reads TGCGCCAGCAGCCAAGTCGTTTCCAGGGAACAGCCCCAGCATTTT.

This clonotype was recorded at least ten times. V and J are TRBV5-6 and TRBJ1-4, with 10 positions matching TRBD1. This CDR3 region has 15 residues. CDR1 and CDR2 (germline): SGHDT, YYEEEE. Germline trimming cut 4 bases from V and 8 bases from J; bases unmatched to any gene: 8. This chain's CDR3 is CASSPGTGVSEKLFF. DNA for the CDR3: TGTGCCAGCAGCCCGGGGACAGGGGTGAGCGAAAAACTGTTTTTT. Full variable domain (missing parts from reference TRBV5-6 and TRBJ1-4): DAGVTQSPTHLIKTRGQQVTLRCSPKSGHDTVSWYQQALGQGPQFIFQYYEEEERQRGNFPDRFSGHQFPNYSSELNVNALLLGDSALYLCASSPGTGVSEKLFFGSGTQLSVL.

This chain links TRBV4-1 with TRBJ1-1, with D perhaps matching TRBD1 (5 bases). Germline-derived CDR1 and CDR2 are MGHRA and YSYEKL. The CDR3 contains 14 residues. V lost 3 bases to trimming and J lost 4 bases, with 12 bases between them. The CDR3 protein is CASSHLRDVTEAFF. In nucleotides, the CDR3 is TGCGCCAGCAGCCACCTCAGGGATGTCACTGAAGCTTTCTTT.

This clonotype came up many times. The CDR3 here is CSADRDSWGTFF. The DNA of the CDR3 is TGCAGTGCGGATAGGGACAGCTGGGGAACTTTCTTT. The chain links TRBV20-1 to TRBJ1-1; 7 nucleotides align to TRBD1. CDR1 DFQATT and CDR2 SNEGSKA come from the germline V gene (reference sequence). The CDR3 totals 12 residues. The trim removed 6 bases at V and 12 bases at J, leaving 13 bases unmatched.

The chain uses TRBV27 and TRBJ2-3; 12 nucleotides agree with TRBD2. The CDR3 has 17 amino acids. The trim removed 4 bases at V and 0 bases at J, leaving 5 bases unmatched. Germline V CDR1 and CDR2: MNHEY, SMNVEV (reference sequence). The DNA of the CDR3 is TGTGCCAGCAGTTCTAGACTAGCGGGAGCCAGCACAGATACGCAGTATTTT. Translated, it gives CASSSRLAGASTDTQYF.

The gene calls are TRBV7-9 and TRBJ2-2; D unresolved. Germline V CDR1 and CDR2: SEHNR, FQNEAQ (reference sequence). The CDR3 consists of 17 residues. Trimming took 1 base from V and 2 from J, leaving 14 bases between them. CDR3 sequence (DNA): TGTGCCAGCAGCTTAGTTTCTCATCCCAAAAACACCGGGGAGCTGTTTTTT. Protein product: CASSLVSHPKNTGELFF.

This clonotype was counted many times. The rearrangement joins TRBV7-8 to TRBJ2-7; D is tentatively TRBD1 or TRBD2 (5 bases each). V gave up 6 bases and J gave up 2 bases, with 20 bases separating them. This CDR3 spans 16 amino acids. The germline CDR1 and CDR2 sequences are SGHVS and FQNEAQ. DNA of the CDR3: TGTGCCAGCAGATTGACCCCCGGGACGGACCCCTACGAGCAGTACTTC. Protein product: CASRLTPGTDPYEQYF. The complete variable domain, with remaining parts taken from reference TRBV7-8 and TRBJ2-7, reads GAGVSQSPRYKVAKRGQDVALRCDPISGHVSLFWYQQALGQGPEFLTYFQNEAQLDKSGLPSDRFFAERPEGSVSTLKIQRTQQEDSAVYLCASRLTPGTDPYEQYFGPGTRLTVT.

This clonotype has a count of ten or more. The V call is TRBV30, the J call TRBJ1-2; 7 nucleotides line up with TRBD1. The CDR3 covers 15 residues. Per the germline V gene, CDR1 is GTSNPN and CDR2 is SVGIG (reference sequence). The V segment lost 1 base and the J segment 5 bases; nucleotides outside the gene matches: 10. CDR3 amino acids: CAWSETGQHPYGYTF. DNA for the CDR3: TGTGCCTGGAGTGAGACAGGGCAGCACCCTTATGGCTACACCTTC.

This clonotype was observed a handful of times. V usage is TRBV7-3 and J usage is TRBJ2-6; possibly TRBD1 for D (6 bases). This CDR3 spans 16 amino acids. The V gene's germline CDR1 is SGHTA and CDR2 FQGTGA. The V and J ends lost 7 bases and 0 bases respectively, with 13 bases between them. In DNA, the CDR3 is TGTGCCAGCACGACAGGAGTTCTCTCTGGGGCCAACGTCCTGACTTTC. Translation: CASTTGVLSGANVLTF.

There are many counts of this clonotype. This sequence joins TRBV20-1 and TRBJ2-3; D is undetermined. Germline values: CDR1 DFQATT, CDR2 SNEGSKA (reference sequence). This CDR3 has 14 residues. The germline V and J ends were trimmed by 6 bases and 2 bases, with 15 bases remaining between them. The CDR3 protein is CSAPPRQDTDTQYF. The CDR3 DNA is TGCAGTGCCCCTCCCAGGCAGGACACAGATACGCAGTATTTT.

This clonotype was picked up a small number of times. V is TRBV19 and J is TRBJ2-7; 8 nucleotides line up with TRBD2. In germline, CDR1 is LNHDA, CDR2 SQIVND (reference sequence). The CDR3 has 14 residues. The trim removed 1 base at V and 1 base at J, leaving 0 bases unmatched. CDR3 protein: CASSIAGGSYEQYF. CDR3 nucleotide sequence: TGTGCCAGTAGTATAGCGGGAGGGTCCTACGAGCAGTACTTC.

At least ten counts were recorded for this clonotype. V gene TRBV11-1 combines with J gene TRBJ1-1; 9 bases are a match to TRBD1. The CDR3 consists of 15 residues. V shed 4 bases, J shed 0 bases, and the junction held 3 bases outside the gene matches. Germline CDR1 SGHAT, CDR2 FQDESV (reference sequence). The CDR3 bases are TGTGCCAGCAGCTATCGGGACAGGGTGAACACTGAAGCTTTCTTT. It encodes CASSYRDRVNTEAFF. The whole variable domain, filled in from reference TRBV11-1 and TRBJ1-1, reads EAEVAQSPRYKITEKSQAVAFWCDPISGHATLYWYRQILGQGPELLVQFQDESVVDDSQLPKDRFSAERLKGVDSTLKIQPAELGDSAMYLCASSYRDRVNTEAFFGQGTRLTVV.

This clonotype was counted between two and nine times. The chain recombines TRBV20-1 with TRBJ2-1; TRBD1 aligns across 9 bases. Germline V gene sequence: CDR1 DFQATT, CDR2 SNEGSKA (reference sequence). The CDR3 runs 15 residues. The J segment lost 2 bases and the V segment lost 3 bases, leaving 5 bases of the junction unmatched. The DNA for the CDR3 is TGCAGTGCTAGGAAAACAGGGGGCGCCTACAATGAGCAGTTCTTC. Translating gives CSARKTGGAYNEQFF.

This clonotype was counted ten times or more. The chain couples TRBV13 to TRBJ2-7; 7 bases map to TRBD2. Germline-derived CDR1 and CDR2 are PRHDT and FYEKMQ (reference sequence). With V trimmed by 5 bases and J by 6 bases, 13 bases remained unmatched. The length of the CDR3 is 15 residues. CDR3 region: CASSARLAREGEQYF. CDR3 sequence (DNA): TGTGCCAGCAGCGCCCGACTAGCCCGGGAAGGCGAGCAGTACTTC.

This clonotype was observed many times. The V and J genes are TRBV12-3 or TRBV12-4 and TRBJ2-2; weak D call: TRBD2 (6 bases). V lost 8 bases and J lost 3, with 10 bases in between. The CDR3 spans 13 residues. The CDR3 loop is CASGTPYTGELFF. DNA for the CDR3: TGTGCCAGCGGGACTCCTTACACCGGGGAGCTGTTTTTT.

This clonotype has only a few counts. This sequence joins TRBV27 and TRBJ2-2, with D possibly matching TRBD2 (7 bases). CDR1 and CDR2 (germline): MNHEY, SMNVEV (reference sequence). CDR3 length equals 16 residues. V lost 1 base, J lost 4 bases, and 13 bases lay in between. The CDR3 sequence: CASSLFGGALTGELFF. The CDR3 region has the DNA TGTGCCAGCAGTTTATTTGGGGGGGCTCTCACCGGGGAGCTGTTTTTT.

This clonotype was counted ten times or more. This chain links TRBV28 with TRBJ2-7; D ambiguous. The CDR3 totals 15 residues. The ends were cut back, 5 bases at V and 4 bases at J, with 18 bases in the middle. Germline V gene data show CDR1 as MDHEN and CDR2 as SYDVKM. The DNA for the CDR3 is TGTGCCAGCAGTCGGATGTCTGTAGCAAGGTACGAGCAGTACTTC. As protein: CASSRMSVARYEQYF.

This clonotype has a count of ten or more. This chain connects TRBV4-1 to TRBJ2-3; D is undetermined. Germline CDR1 reads MGHRA; CDR2 reads YSYEKL. The CDR3 length is 14 residues. Between the trimmed V and J ends, which lost 2 bases and 3 bases, there was a span of 9 bases. CDR3 sequence: CASSQQLETDTQYF. As DNA, the CDR3 is TGCGCCAGCAGCCAACAACTGGAGACAGATACGCAGTATTTT.

This clonotype was seen repeatedly, ten times or more. The chain carries TRBV20-1 and TRBJ2-5, with 12 bases matching TRBD2. Germline V lookup: CDR1 DFQATT, CDR2 SNEGSKA (reference sequence). The CDR3 consists of 20 residues. V shed 3 bases and J 2 bases; nucleotides not matched to a gene: 19. The CDR3 nucleotides read TGCAGTGCTAGGGGGCCGGCTACTAGCGGGAGGAGTCGCCTACAAGAGACCCAGTACTTC. Its protein is CSARGPATSGRSRLQETQYF.

This clonotype has ten or more counts. The chain is built from TRBV28 and TRBJ2-3; no reliable D call. The CDR3 totals 15 residues. The V gene lost 7 bases and the J gene lost 0 bases, with 14 bases spanning the gap. Germline values: CDR1 MDHEN, CDR2 SYDVKM. CDR3: CASTLAGASTDTQYF. The CDR3 DNA follows: TGTGCCAGCACCTTAGCCGGAGCTAGCACAGATACGCAGTATTTT. Filled out from reference TRBV28 and TRBJ2-3, the complete variable domain reads DVKVTQSSRYLVKRTGEKVFLECVQDMDHENMFWYRQDPGLGLRLIYFSYDVKMKEKGDIPEGYSVSREKKERFSLILESASTNQTSMYLCASTLAGASTDTQYFGPGTRLTVL.

To note about this clonotype: This likely came from a read error, as a far larger clone is one base away. The rearrangement joins TRBV7-9 to TRBJ2-1; D is uncertain. This CDR3 is 13 amino acids long. Germline values: CDR1 SEHNR, CDR2 FQNEAQ (reference sequence). The CDR3 loop reads CVSSSLVYNEQFF. CDR3 coding DNA: TGTGTCAGCAGCTCCTTGGTCTACAATGAGCAGTTCTTC.

This clonotype was detected ten times or more. The chain is built from TRBV6-1 and TRBJ1-2; D uncertain. There are 13 residues in the CDR3. CDR1 and CDR2 from the germline V gene are MNHNS and SASEGT. V was pared by 6 bases and J by 8 bases, with 16 bases between. CDR3 DNA sequence: TGTGCCAGCAGCACCGGGAGCCGGAGAGGCTACACCTTC. Amino acids: CASSTGSRRGYTF.

This clonotype was observed a handful of times. This chain uses TRBV5-4 with TRBJ2-4; either TRBD1 or TRBD2 may fit D (5 bases each). CDR3 length equals 11 residues. V dropped 9 bases and J dropped 6 bases, with 10 bases sitting between them. CDR1 is SGHNT, CDR2 YYREEE, per germline (reference sequence). This chain's CDR3 is CATNGGNIQYF. CDR3 coding DNA: TGTGCCACCAATGGGGGAAACATTCAGTACTTC.

This clonotype has just a few counts. This rearrangement joins TRBV15 to TRBJ1-5; D perhaps matches TRBD1 (6 bases). Trimming shortened V by 5 bases and J by 11 bases, and 19 bases separated the two germline ends. From germline, CDR1 is LNHNV and CDR2 YYDKDF (reference sequence). CDR3 length equals 14 residues. CDR3 in DNA: TGTGCCACCAGCCCGAACAGGGATAATTACGCCCAGCATTTT. It is translated as CATSPNRDNYAQHF.

This clonotype was detected ten times or more. The chain combines TRBV5-1 with TRBJ2-2; D is uncertain. Germline assignment: CDR1 SGHRS and CDR2 YFSETQ. The CDR3 covers 11 residues. Trimming took off 6 bases at V and 8 bases at J, with 8 bases between the two ends. CDR3 nucleotide sequence: TGCGCCAGCAAAAGACGGGGGGAGCTGTTTTTT. It specifies CASKRRGELFF.